The sequence of this T cell receptor (beta chain) was determined in a study of T cell responses to AZD1222 COVID-19 vaccine. The study, taken as a whole, reports: Among the donors, most were white British and more were female, and clonal diversity was possibly underestimated. Spike-specific TCR breadth and depth were elevated following two AZD1222 doses. Repertoires were obtained only post-peak T cell response.

Concerning this clone itself: The antigen remains unidentified.

Clones were read by immunoSEQ multiplex PCR, and TCRdb kept only the in-frame ones, dropping some. The sample holds about 83,000 clones, 88% seen once. Germline CDR1 and CDR2: SGHTA and FQGNSA. The CDR3 length is 14 residues. V was cut by 5 bases and J by 5 bases, with 15 bases left in between. The sequence was obtained from an adult in good health. Here the sequenced sample was peripheral blood, taken on day 0 of MenACWY control vaccination. V gene TRBV7-2 combines with J gene TRBJ1-2; D unresolved. The CDR3 region has the DNA TGTGCCAGCAGCCCGCTGCCTGATATATATGGCTACACCTTC. This codes for CASSPLPDIYGYTF.